Listed below are T cell receptor beta chains from one sample, sequenced in a study of blood T cell repertoires in COVID-19. TCRdb's copy holds only in-frame clones and misses some; the assay was immunoSEQ multiplex PCR. This sample has approximately 260,000 clones, with 89% found just once. What was sequenced was peripheral blood. These receptors originate from a man aged 50 to 59 with acute or convalescent COVID-19. Each CDR3 is given with its conserved first and last residue. The order of the fields is J gene, clone size, D gene, V gene, CDR3 protein, CDR3 DNA. The D gene is left open where the match is weak. The size field is filled for only some rows; it gives once, few, many or a size class.

j_gene: TRBJ2-5
abundance: NA
d_gene: TRBD2
v_gene: TRBV5-1
CDR3aa: CASRHLAGERGQETQYF
CDR3nt: TGCGCCAGCAGGCATCTAGCGGGGGAGCGAGGGCAAGAGACCCAGTACTTC

j_gene: TRBJ2-5
abundance: NA
d_gene: NA
v_gene: TRBV19
CDR3aa: CASSIRGTEETQYF
CDR3nt: TGTGCCAGTAGTATAAGGGGGACCGAAGAGACCCAGTACTTC

j_gene: TRBJ2-7
abundance: NA
d_gene: TRBD2
v_gene: TRBV13
CDR3aa: CASSLGSGGVYEQYF
CDR3nt: TGTGCCAGCAGCTTGGGTAGCGGGGGGGTCTACGAGCAGTACTTC

j_gene: TRBJ1-5
abundance: once
d_gene: NA
v_gene: TRBV7-9
CDR3aa: CASSTTANQPQHF
CDR3nt: TGTGCCAGCAGCACAACCGCCAATCAGCCCCAGCATTTT

j_gene: TRBJ1-1
abundance: NA
d_gene: NA
v_gene: TRBV7-6
CDR3aa: CASTQMGGNTEAFF
CDR3nt: TGTGCCAGCACCCAAATGGGGGGGAACACTGAAGCTTTCTTT

j_gene: TRBJ1-1
abundance: NA
d_gene: NA
v_gene: TRBV6-5
CDR3aa: CASSYTQGIAAFF
CDR3nt: TGTGCCAGCAGTTACACGCAGGGGATTGCAGCTTTCTTT

j_gene: TRBJ1-2
abundance: few
d_gene: NA
v_gene: TRBV5-4
CDR3aa: CASSPGLLGVFTF
CDR3nt: TGTGCCAGCAGCCCAGGCCTACTTGGTGTGTTCACCTTC

j_gene: TRBJ1-1
abundance: NA
d_gene: NA
v_gene: TRBV6-5
CDR3aa: CASSLGHQEAFF
CDR3nt: TGTGCCAGCAGCCTGGGACACCAAGAAGCTTTCTTT

j_gene: TRBJ1-5
abundance: few
d_gene: NA
v_gene: TRBV24-1
CDR3aa: CATSDQTISVSNQPQHF
CDR3nt: TGTGCCACCAGTGACCAGACAATATCGGTTAGCAATCAGCCCCAGCATTTT

j_gene: TRBJ1-1
abundance: once
d_gene: TRBD1
v_gene: TRBV14
CDR3aa: CASSQTGGRNTEAFF
CDR3nt: TGTGCCAGCAGCCAGACAGGGGGTCGAAACACTGAAGCTTTCTTT

j_gene: TRBJ1-2
abundance: NA
d_gene: TRBD1
v_gene: TRBV27
CDR3aa: CASAPGTGGYGYTF
CDR3nt: TGTGCCAGCGCACCCGGGACAGGGGGCTATGGCTACACCTTC

j_gene: TRBJ1-1
abundance: once
d_gene: TRBD1
v_gene: TRBV28
CDR3aa: CASSTYRGHNTEAFF
CDR3nt: TGTGCCAGCAGTACTTACAGGGGGCATAACACTGAAGCTTTCTTT

j_gene: TRBJ2-1
abundance: once
d_gene: TRBD2
v_gene: TRBV15
CDR3aa: CATSREGSSGYNEQFF
CDR3nt: TGTGCCACCAGCAGAGAGGGGTCTAGCGGGTACAATGAGCAGTTCTTC

j_gene: TRBJ1-5
abundance: NA
d_gene: NA
v_gene: TRBV19
CDR3aa: CATRAGQHGKISNQPQHF
CDR3nt: TGTGCCACACGCGCCGGGCAGCACGGGAAGATTAGCAATCAGCCCCAGCATTTT

j_gene: TRBJ1-3
abundance: NA
d_gene: NA
v_gene: TRBV30
CDR3aa: CAWSLFRDTIYF
CDR3nt: TGTGCCTGGAGTCTTTTCCGAGACACCATATATTTT

j_gene: TRBJ2-5
abundance: NA
d_gene: TRBD2
v_gene: TRBV9
CDR3aa: CASSVAQRGVEETQYF
CDR3nt: TGTGCCAGCAGCGTAGCCCAGCGGGGGGTTGAGGAGACCCAGTACTTC

j_gene: TRBJ2-1
abundance: NA
d_gene: NA
v_gene: TRBV5-4
CDR3aa: CASFRDIPYNEQFF
CDR3nt: TGTGCCAGCTTCCGGGACATTCCCTACAATGAGCAGTTCTTC

j_gene: TRBJ1-1
abundance: NA
d_gene: NA
v_gene: TRBV5-1
CDR3aa: CASSLVGGAEAFF
CDR3nt: TGCGCCAGCAGCCTGGTCGGGGGGGCTGAAGCTTTCTTT

j_gene: TRBJ1-1
abundance: NA
d_gene: NA
v_gene: TRBV2
CDR3aa: CASTITGLNTEAFF
CDR3nt: TGTGCCAGCACTATAACAGGGCTGAACACTGAAGCTTTCTTT

j_gene: TRBJ1-3
abundance: NA
d_gene: NA
v_gene: TRBV6-6
CDR3aa: CASSYSVSGNTIYF
CDR3nt: TGTGCCAGCAGTTACTCCGTCTCTGGAAACACCATATATTTT

j_gene: TRBJ2-7
abundance: NA
d_gene: NA
v_gene: TRBV4-1
CDR3aa: CASSLGVPPYEQYF
CDR3nt: TGCGCCAGCAGCCTAGGGGTCCCCCCCTACGAGCAGTACTTC

j_gene: TRBJ2-5
abundance: NA
d_gene: NA
v_gene: TRBV10-1
CDR3aa: CASSESAGRQTQYF
CDR3nt: TGCGCCAGCAGTGAGTCGGCAGGGAGGCAGACCCAGTACTTC

j_gene: TRBJ2-1
abundance: NA
d_gene: NA
v_gene: TRBV7-9
CDR3aa: CASSLPTKFDEQFF
CDR3nt: TGTGCCAGCAGCTTACCGACAAAATTTGATGAGCAGTTCTTC

j_gene: TRBJ2-5
abundance: once
d_gene: NA
v_gene: TRBV5-6
CDR3aa: CASSLVSDQETQYF
CDR3nt: TGTGCCAGCAGCTTGGTGTCAGACCAAGAGACCCAGTACTTC

j_gene: TRBJ2-2
abundance: NA
d_gene: NA
v_gene: TRBV6-5
CDR3aa: CASRSTVPGELFF
CDR3nt: TGTGCCAGCAGATCGACAGTTCCCGGGGAGCTGTTTTTT

j_gene: TRBJ1-2
abundance: NA
d_gene: NA
v_gene: TRBV6-5
CDR3aa: CASTTGYGYTF
CDR3nt: TGTGCCAGCACCACGGGCTATGGCTACACCTTC

j_gene: TRBJ1-4
abundance: NA
d_gene: NA
v_gene: TRBV9
CDR3aa: CASSVATRHEKLFF
CDR3nt: TGTGCCAGCAGCGTAGCTACGAGGCATGAAAAACTGTTTTTT

j_gene: TRBJ2-3
abundance: NA
d_gene: TRBD2
v_gene: TRBV9
CDR3aa: CASSVQAGAGSDTQYF
CDR3nt: TGTGCCAGCAGCGTCCAAGCGGGGGCCGGATCAGATACGCAGTATTTT

j_gene: TRBJ1-2
abundance: NA
d_gene: NA
v_gene: TRBV30
CDR3aa: CAWSAPSDSYGYTF
CDR3nt: TGTGCCTGGAGTGCCCCCTCCGACAGCTATGGCTACACCTTC

j_gene: TRBJ1-2
abundance: NA
d_gene: TRBD1
v_gene: TRBV6-5
CDR3aa: CASTFGTGNGYTF
CDR3nt: TGTGCCAGCACCTTCGGGACAGGGAATGGCTACACCTTC

j_gene: TRBJ1-5
abundance: NA
d_gene: NA
v_gene: TRBV6-6
CDR3aa: CASSPLYPGTTGNQPQHF
CDR3nt: TGTGCCAGCAGTCCGCTCTACCCCGGGACAACCGGCAATCAGCCCCAGCATTTT

j_gene: TRBJ2-7
abundance: once
d_gene: TRBD1
v_gene: TRBV9
CDR3aa: CASSVGRDRNEQYF
CDR3nt: TGTGCCAGCAGCGTAGGCAGGGACAGGAACGAGCAGTACTTC

j_gene: TRBJ1-5
abundance: NA
d_gene: TRBD1
v_gene: TRBV7-3
CDR3aa: CASSYDRVVQPQHF
CDR3nt: TGTGCCAGCAGCTACGACAGGGTTGTTCAGCCCCAGCATTTT

j_gene: TRBJ2-3
abundance: few
d_gene: NA
v_gene: TRBV24-1
CDR3aa: CATSSPEDTQYF
CDR3nt: TGTGCCACCAGTTCCCCGGAGGATACGCAGTATTTT

j_gene: TRBJ1-4
abundance: NA
d_gene: NA
v_gene: TRBV7-8
CDR3aa: CASSYFTGTNEKLFF
CDR3nt: TGTGCCAGCAGCTACTTCACGGGGACTAATGAAAAACTGTTTTTT

j_gene: TRBJ1-2
abundance: once
d_gene: NA
v_gene: TRBV21-1
CDR3aa: CASSPRGDGHYGYTF
CDR3nt: TGTGCCAGCAGCCCGCGTGGAGATGGCCACTATGGCTACACCTTC

j_gene: TRBJ1-2
abundance: NA
d_gene: NA
v_gene: TRBV30
CDR3aa: CAWSVLGHPNNYGYTF
CDR3nt: TGTGCCTGGAGTGTATTGGGACACCCAAATAACTATGGCTACACCTTC

j_gene: TRBJ2-1
abundance: NA
d_gene: TRBD1
v_gene: TRBV3-1/TRBV3-2
CDR3aa: CASSARDRGNEQFF
CDR3nt: TGTGCCAGCAGCGCCCGGGACAGGGGCAATGAGCAGTTCTTC

j_gene: TRBJ2-2
abundance: NA
d_gene: NA
v_gene: TRBV6-1
CDR3aa: CASTPVTGELFF
CDR3nt: TGTGCCAGCACCCCAGTAACCGGGGAGCTGTTTTTT

j_gene: TRBJ2-6
abundance: NA
d_gene: NA
v_gene: TRBV9
CDR3aa: CASSVARAPGANVLTF
CDR3nt: TGTGCCAGCAGCGTAGCTCGCGCCCCTGGGGCCAACGTCCTGACTTTC

j_gene: TRBJ2-7
abundance: NA
d_gene: NA
v_gene: TRBV7-9
CDR3aa: CASSLSFPRVGQYF
CDR3nt: TGTGCCAGCAGCTTATCCTTCCCCAGGGTAGGTCAGTACTTC

j_gene: TRBJ2-5
abundance: NA
d_gene: TRBD1
v_gene: TRBV27
CDR3aa: CASSTRQGVAETQYF
CDR3nt: TGTGCCAGCAGTACCCGACAGGGAGTAGCGGAGACCCAGTACTTC

j_gene: TRBJ2-3
abundance: once
d_gene: TRBD2
v_gene: TRBV2
CDR3aa: CASTSGGPGDTQYF
CDR3nt: TGTGCCAGCACCAGCGGGGGGCCGGGGGATACGCAGTATTTT

j_gene: TRBJ1-2
abundance: NA
d_gene: TRBD1
v_gene: TRBV6-5
CDR3aa: CASSLQGAGGYTF
CDR3nt: TGTGCCAGCAGTTTACAGGGGGCGGGCGGCTACACCTTC

j_gene: TRBJ1-2
abundance: NA
d_gene: TRBD1
v_gene: TRBV7-3
CDR3aa: CASSPTGGTEGYTF
CDR3nt: TGTGCCAGCAGCCCTACAGGGGGCACGGAGGGCTACACCTTC

j_gene: TRBJ1-3
abundance: NA
d_gene: TRBD1
v_gene: TRBV27
CDR3aa: CASSPNRGLTGNTIYF
CDR3nt: TGTGCCAGCAGTCCCAACAGGGGGCTAACTGGAAACACCATATATTTT

j_gene: TRBJ1-1
abundance: NA
d_gene: NA
v_gene: TRBV5-1
CDR3aa: CASSPGGTNTEAFF
CDR3nt: TGCGCCAGCAGCCCCGGAGGCACCAACACTGAAGCTTTCTTT

j_gene: TRBJ2-3
abundance: NA
d_gene: TRBD2
v_gene: TRBV5-1
CDR3aa: CASSLAQGSGGVTQYF
CDR3nt: TGCGCCAGCAGCTTGGCCCAAGGTAGCGGGGGGGTTACGCAGTATTTT

j_gene: TRBJ2-2
abundance: NA
d_gene: TRBD2
v_gene: TRBV19
CDR3aa: CASSVSGGADTGELFF
CDR3nt: TGTGCCAGTAGTGTTTCCGGGGGGGCGGACACCGGGGAGCTGTTTTTT